The rows below give T cell receptor beta chains drawn from one sample of a study of blood T cell repertoires in COVID-19. Sequencing was performed with immunoSEQ multiplex PCR; in TCRdb, only in-frame clones are kept and a portion is missing. The sample contains tens of thousands of clones, about nine tenths of which appear only once. The sample consisted of peripheral blood. The receptors originated from a man aged 40-50 years with COVID-19, enrolled during active disease. Each CDR3 is given with its conserved first and last residue. Each record gives: V gene, clone size, D gene, J gene, CDR3 protein, CDR3 DNA. The D gene is left open where the match is weak. The size of a clone is reported for some rows only, either as once, few or many, or as a class for expanded clones.

TRBV7-3	-	TRBD2	TRBJ2-1	CASSLTLAGRNFEQFF	TGTGCCAGCAGCTTAACGCTAGCGGGCCGAAATTTTGAGCAGTTCTTC
TRBV5-1	-	TRBD2	TRBJ2-1	CASSFGLAGGAYNEQFF	TGCGCCAGCAGCTTCGGACTAGCGGGAGGCGCCTACAATGAGCAGTTCTTC
TRBV4-1	-	-	TRBJ2-2	CASSQDRGTVTGELFF	TGCGCCAGCAGCCAAGATCGCGGGACAGTCACCGGGGAGCTGTTTTTT
TRBV20-1	-	-	TRBJ2-5	CSAAGGETQYF	TGCAGTGCTGCAGGGGGGGAGACCCAGTACTTC
TRBV3-1/TRBV3-2	-	TRBD1	TRBJ2-5	CASSLGQGRETQYF	TGTGCCAGCAGCCTGGGACAGGGACGGGAGACCCAGTACTTC
TRBV7-6	-	-	TRBJ2-5	CASSFNSQETQYF	TGTGCCAGCAGCTTTAACAGCCAAGAGACCCAGTACTTC
TRBV28	-	TRBD1	TRBJ2-2	CASNSPGGQGNTGELFF	TGTGCCAGCAACTCACCCGGAGGACAGGGGAACACCGGGGAGCTGTTTTTT
TRBV7-8	-	TRBD2	TRBJ2-5	CASSPISGVERETQYF	TGTGCCAGCTCCCCGATTAGCGGGGTGGAGCGAGAGACCCAGTACTTC
TRBV4-2	-	-	TRBJ2-2	CASSQDPGSTGELFF	TGTGCCAGCAGCCAAGATCCCGGGTCCACCGGGGAGCTGTTTTTT
TRBV6-5	few	-	TRBJ2-1	CASSPYGQPYNEQFF	TGTGCCAGCAGTCCCTACGGACAGCCCTACAATGAGCAGTTCTTC
TRBV10-3	-	TRBD2	TRBJ2-7	CAISAATSGSPREQYF	TGTGCCATCAGTGCGGCCACTAGCGGGAGCCCCCGGGAGCAGTACTTC
TRBV2	once	TRBD2	TRBJ2-4	CASSGLAGQKNIQYF	TGTGCCAGCTCTGGACTAGCGGGGCAAAAAAACATTCAGTACTTC
TRBV7-3	-	TRBD1	TRBJ2-1	CASSLYRQGFYNEQFF	TGTGCCAGCAGCTTATACCGACAGGGGTTCTACAATGAGCAGTTCTTC
TRBV12-3/TRBV12-4	once	-	TRBJ2-3	CASARTAPDTQYF	TGTGCCAGCGCCCGAACAGCCCCAGATACGCAGTATTTT
TRBV7-6	-	TRBD1	TRBJ1-3	CASSSDRGSGNTIYF	TGTGCCAGCAGCTCAGACAGGGGCTCTGGAAACACCATATATTTT
TRBV10-3	-	TRBD1	TRBJ1-2	CAGSHSARDRGDYGYTF	TGTGCCGGCTCCCATTCCGCCCGCGACAGGGGAGACTATGGCTACACCTTC
TRBV6-1	-	TRBD1	TRBJ2-7	CASSEAGTGAYEQYF	TGTGCCAGCAGTGAAGCGGGGACAGGAGCCTACGAGCAGTACTTC
TRBV18	-	TRBD1	TRBJ1-1	CASSRLDRGTEAFF	TGTGCCAGCTCAAGGTTGGACAGGGGCACTGAAGCTTTCTTT
TRBV7-9	-	-	TRBJ1-6	CASSWAGQNSPLHF	TGTGCCAGCAGCTGGGCAGGACAGAATTCACCCCTCCACTTT
TRBV6-4	-	TRBD2	TRBJ2-3	CASSDSAGMSDTQYF	TGTGCCAGCAGTGACTCAGCGGGAATGTCTGATACGCAGTATTTT
TRBV19	-	TRBD1	TRBJ1-5	CASTRTGYRDQPQHF	TGTGCCAGTACCCGGACAGGATATCGGGATCAGCCCCAGCATTTT
TRBV9	-	-	TRBJ1-1	CASSPPDRLNTEAFF	TGTGCCAGCAGCCCCCCGGACAGACTGAACACTGAAGCTTTCTTT
TRBV7-2	-	TRBD2	TRBJ2-1	CASSLLGLAGAGNEQFF	TGTGCCAGCAGCTTATTAGGACTAGCGGGAGCAGGAAATGAGCAGTTCTTC
TRBV27	once	TRBD1	TRBJ1-3	CASRPDREYGVAGNTIYF	TGTGCCAGCAGACCCGACAGGGAGTATGGGGTTGCTGGAAACACCATATATTTT
TRBV5-4	-	TRBD1	TRBJ1-2	CASSRQDREDYGYTF	TGTGCCAGCAGCCGGCAGGACAGGGAGGACTATGGCTACACCTTC
TRBV5-1	-	-	TRBJ2-1	CASSLRGGTDEQFF	TGCGCCAGCAGCTTGAGGGGGGGTACCGATGAGCAGTTCTTC
TRBV5-4	-	TRBD2	TRBJ2-3	CASSLGTSGGGTDTQYF	TGTGCCAGCAGCTTGGGGACTAGCGGGGGGGGCACAGATACGCAGTATTTT
TRBV2	-	TRBD2	TRBJ2-1	CASGPSSGGYNEQFF	TGTGCCAGCGGCCCCTCTAGCGGGGGGTACAATGAGCAGTTCTTC
TRBV29-1	-	-	TRBJ1-1	CSVYIQGNTEAFF	TGCAGCGTTTATATCCAGGGGAACACTGAAGCTTTCTTT
TRBV18	once	TRBD1	TRBJ2-7	CASSPDRGPGEQYF	TGTGCCAGCTCACCTGACAGGGGGCCCGGCGAGCAGTACTTC
TRBV6-1	-	-	TRBJ2-3	CASSERRAPSTDTQYF	TGTGCCAGCAGTGAACGGCGGGCCCCTAGCACAGATACGCAGTATTTT
TRBV6-4	few	TRBD1	TRBJ2-7	CASSDSSGQGYEQYF	TGTGCCAGCAGTGACTCTTCGGGACAGGGGTACGAGCAGTACTTC
TRBV25-1	-	-	TRBJ2-3	CASAPGGTDTQYF	TGTGCCAGCGCTCCCGGGGGCACAGATACGCAGTATTTT
TRBV5-4	-	-	TRBJ2-7	CASSLGGDFPYEQYF	TGTGCCAGCAGCTTAGGGGGAGACTTCCCCTACGAGCAGTACTTC
TRBV3-1/TRBV3-2	few	-	TRBJ2-2	CASSQPGRTGELFF	TGTGCCAGCAGCCAACCGGGTCGCACCGGGGAGCTGTTTTTT
TRBV5-1	-	TRBD1	TRBJ2-7	CASSKGQGFEQYF	TGCGCCAGCAGCAAAGGACAGGGTTTCGAGCAGTACTTC
TRBV13	-	-	TRBJ1-6	CASSLDTHNSPLHF	TGTGCCAGCAGCTTAGACACCCATAATTCACCCCTCCACTTT
TRBV19	-	-	TRBJ1-2	CASSISHRLGAYGYTF	TGTGCCAGTAGTATTTCCCACCGCCTGGGGGCCTATGGCTACACCTTC
TRBV10-3	once	-	TRBJ2-5	CAISELSGEETQYF	TGTGCCATCAGTGAGTTATCGGGAGAAGAGACCCAGTACTTC
TRBV13	once	-	TRBJ2-2	CASSFDRGELFF	TGTGCCAGCAGCTTCGATCGGGGGGAGCTGTTTTTT
TRBV29-1	once	TRBD1	TRBJ1-3	CSVGTDGNTIYF	TGCAGCGTCGGGACAGATGGAAACACCATATATTTT
TRBV9	once	TRBD2	TRBJ2-1	CARRVDGGGPDEQFF	TGTGCCCGCCGCGTAGACGGGGGGGGCCCAGATGAGCAGTTCTTC
TRBV5-1	few	-	TRBJ2-1	CASSFGGLSTNEQFF	TGCGCCAGCAGCTTTGGTGGACTTAGCACCAATGAGCAGTTCTTC
TRBV7-9	many	-	TRBJ2-1	CASGTHNEQFF	TGTGCCAGCGGCACCCACAATGAGCAGTTCTTC
TRBV7-8	-	TRBD2	TRBJ2-1	CASRPPGLAGHEQFF	TGTGCCAGCAGGCCTCCGGGACTAGCGGGCCACGAGCAGTTCTTC
TRBV4-2	once	-	TRBJ1-3	CASSQVGGRSGNTIYF	TGTGCCAGCAGCCAAGTAGGAGGGAGGTCTGGAAACACCATATATTTT